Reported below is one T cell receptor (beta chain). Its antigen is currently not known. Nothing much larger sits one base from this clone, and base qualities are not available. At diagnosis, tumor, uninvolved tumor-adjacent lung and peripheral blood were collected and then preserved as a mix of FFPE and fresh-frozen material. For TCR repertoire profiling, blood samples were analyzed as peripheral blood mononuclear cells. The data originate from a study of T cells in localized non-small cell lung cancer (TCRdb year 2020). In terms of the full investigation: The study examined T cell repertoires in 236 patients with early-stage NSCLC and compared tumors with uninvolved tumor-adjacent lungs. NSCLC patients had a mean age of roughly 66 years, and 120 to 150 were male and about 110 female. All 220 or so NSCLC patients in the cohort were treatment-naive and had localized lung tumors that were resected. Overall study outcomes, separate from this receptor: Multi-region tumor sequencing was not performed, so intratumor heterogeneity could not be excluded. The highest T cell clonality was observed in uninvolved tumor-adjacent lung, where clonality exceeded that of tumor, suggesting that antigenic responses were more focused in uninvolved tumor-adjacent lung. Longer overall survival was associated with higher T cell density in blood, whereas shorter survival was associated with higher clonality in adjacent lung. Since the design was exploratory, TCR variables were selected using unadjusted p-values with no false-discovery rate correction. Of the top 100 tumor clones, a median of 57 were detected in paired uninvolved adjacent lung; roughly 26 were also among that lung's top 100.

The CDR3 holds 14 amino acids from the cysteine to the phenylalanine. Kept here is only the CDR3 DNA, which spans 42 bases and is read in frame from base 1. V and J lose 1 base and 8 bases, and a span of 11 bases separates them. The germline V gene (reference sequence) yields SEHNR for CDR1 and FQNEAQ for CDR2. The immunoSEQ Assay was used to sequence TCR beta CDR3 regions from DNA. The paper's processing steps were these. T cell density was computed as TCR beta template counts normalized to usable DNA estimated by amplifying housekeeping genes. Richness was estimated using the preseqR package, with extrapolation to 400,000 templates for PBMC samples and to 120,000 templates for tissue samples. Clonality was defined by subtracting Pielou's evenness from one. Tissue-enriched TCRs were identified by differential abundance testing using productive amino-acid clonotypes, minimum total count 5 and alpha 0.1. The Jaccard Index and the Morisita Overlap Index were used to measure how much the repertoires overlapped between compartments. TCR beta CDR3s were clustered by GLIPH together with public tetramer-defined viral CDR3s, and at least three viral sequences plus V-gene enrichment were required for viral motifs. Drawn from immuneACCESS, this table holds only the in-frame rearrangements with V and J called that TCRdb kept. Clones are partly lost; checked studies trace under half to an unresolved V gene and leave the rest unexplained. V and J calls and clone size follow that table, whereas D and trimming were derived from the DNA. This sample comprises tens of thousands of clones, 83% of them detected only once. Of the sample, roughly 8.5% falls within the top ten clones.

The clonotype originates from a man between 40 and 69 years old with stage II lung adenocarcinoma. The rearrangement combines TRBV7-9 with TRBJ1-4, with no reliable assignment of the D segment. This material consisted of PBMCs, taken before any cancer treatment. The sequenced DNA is TGTGCCAGCAGCTTAGTAAGCGGGCCCGAAAAACTGTTTTTT. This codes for CASSLVSGPEKLFF.